These T cell receptor beta chains were read from a single sample in a study of T cell responses to AZD1222 COVID-19 vaccine. TCRdb keeps only in-frame clones here, not all; method: immunoSEQ multiplex PCR. Here the sample spans 210,000 or so clones, 94% being singletons. Sample: peripheral blood, taken 28 days after the second dose of the MenACWY control vaccine. Every receptor here comes from an adult who received the MenACWY meningococcal vaccine as a control. Both conserved end residues are part of each CDR3. The D gene is left open where the match is weak. Only part of the rows carry a size: once, few, many, or a class if the clone is expanded.

V: TRBV9
D: TRBD2
size: NA
J: TRBJ2-7
DNA: TGTGCCAGCAGCGTAAGGACTAGCGGGACCGACGAGCAGTACTTC
CDR3: CASSVRTSGTDEQYF

V: TRBV5-5
D: TRBD2
size: NA
J: TRBJ2-7
DNA: TGTGCCAGCAGCCCAACCTCTAGCGGCGGGCACTACGAGCAGTACTTC
CDR3: CASSPTSSGGHYEQYF

V: TRBV24-1
D: NA
size: NA
J: TRBJ2-2
DNA: TGTGCCACCAGTGATTTATCCCAGGGTGGAACCGGGGAGCTGTTTTTT
CDR3: CATSDLSQGGTGELFF

V: TRBV2
D: NA
size: NA
J: TRBJ2-6
DNA: TGTGCCAGCAGCGGAGGGGGGAGCTCTGGGGCCAACGTCCTGACTTTC
CDR3: CASSGGGSSGANVLTF

V: TRBV5-4
D: NA
size: once
J: TRBJ2-7
DNA: TGTGCCAGCAGCTCCAAGACAGCCAGCTCCTACGAGCAGTACTTC
CDR3: CASSSKTASSYEQYF

V: TRBV9
D: TRBD2
size: NA
J: TRBJ2-5
DNA: TGTGCCAGCAGCGGGCAGCGGGAGGCTGGGGAGACCCAGTACTTC
CDR3: CASSGQREAGETQYF

V: TRBV5-4
D: TRBD1
size: few
J: TRBJ1-6
DNA: TGTGCCAGCAGCTTGGGGACAGGGGAAGGCTCACCCCTCCACTTT
CDR3: CASSLGTGEGSPLHF

V: TRBV4-3
D: NA
size: NA
J: TRBJ1-5
DNA: TGCGCCAGCAGCCAAGATGCACAGGGAGGTCAGCCCCAGCATTTT
CDR3: CASSQDAQGGQPQHF

V: TRBV5-1
D: TRBD2
size: NA
J: TRBJ2-4
DNA: TGCGCCAGCAGCTTGGATGGGGGGGTCAAAAACATTCAGTACTTC
CDR3: CASSLDGGVKNIQYF

V: TRBV5-8
D: NA
size: NA
J: TRBJ1-6
DNA: TGTGCCAGCAGCTTGCGTAGGGAAATCAATTCACCCCTCCACTTT
CDR3: CASSLRREINSPLHF

V: TRBV30
D: TRBD1
size: NA
J: TRBJ2-7
DNA: TGTGCCTGGAGAGCCGGGACAGTCTCCTACGAGCAGTACTTC
CDR3: CAWRAGTVSYEQYF

V: TRBV6-2/TRBV6-3
D: NA
size: NA
J: TRBJ2-5
DNA: TGTGCCAGCAGTTACTCTATAGAGACCCAGTACTTC
CDR3: CASSYSIETQYF

V: TRBV5-8
D: NA
size: NA
J: TRBJ1-5
DNA: TGTGCCAGCAGCCAAGATCAGGGTACCCATCAGCCCCAGCATTTT
CDR3: CASSQDQGTHQPQHF

V: TRBV5-1
D: TRBD2
size: few
J: TRBJ2-7
DNA: TGCGCCAGCAGCTATAGCGGGAGGGGGATCTCCTACGAGCAGTACTTC
CDR3: CASSYSGRGISYEQYF

V: TRBV12-1
D: NA
size: NA
J: TRBJ2-1
DNA: TGTGCCAGCAGCTTTAAAGAGGGGGGCAAAGGACTAGCGGACTTCTCCTACAATGAGCAGTTCTTC
CDR3: CASSFKEGGKGLADFSYNEQFF

V: TRBV6-5
D: NA
size: NA
J: TRBJ2-7
DNA: TGTGCCAGCAGTTACAGGGGTGCAACCTACGAGCAGTACTTC
CDR3: CASSYRGATYEQYF

V: TRBV11-2
D: NA
size: NA
J: TRBJ1-3
DNA: TGTGCCAGCAGCGCAGGGGCGGGAGTTTTTGGAAACACCATATATTTT
CDR3: CASSAGAGVFGNTIYF

V: TRBV28
D: NA
size: NA
J: TRBJ2-7
DNA: TGTGCCAGCAGTTTCTCGACAGACGAGCAGTACTTC
CDR3: CASSFSTDEQYF

V: TRBV9
D: NA
size: NA
J: TRBJ2-3
DNA: TGTGCCAGCAGCGGGGAGGCCGGGGATACGCAGTATTTT
CDR3: CASSGEAGDTQYF

V: TRBV6-5
D: NA
size: NA
J: TRBJ2-2
DNA: TGTGCCAGCATGGACCCGAACACCGGGGAGCTGTTTTTT
CDR3: CASMDPNTGELFF

V: TRBV5-1
D: NA
size: NA
J: TRBJ2-2
DNA: TGCGCCAGCAGCTTGGTTAACACCGGGGAGCTGTTTTTT
CDR3: CASSLVNTGELFF

V: TRBV2
D: TRBD1
size: NA
J: TRBJ1-2
DNA: TGTGCCAGCAGTACAGGGGCGGGGGGCTACACCTTC
CDR3: CASSTGAGGYTF

V: TRBV5-1
D: TRBD1
size: NA
J: TRBJ2-3
DNA: TGCGCCAGCAGCCCTACCGGGACAGTAAGGACAGATACGCAGTATTTT
CDR3: CASSPTGTVRTDTQYF

V: TRBV4-3
D: NA
size: NA
J: TRBJ1-6
DNA: TGCGCCAGCAGCCAAGATCTAGGACAGCAATATAATTCACCCCTCCACTTT
CDR3: CASSQDLGQQYNSPLHF

V: TRBV11-3
D: TRBD1
size: once
J: TRBJ2-2
DNA: TGTGCCAGCAGCCAATCCGGGACAGGGCGCACCGGGGAGCTGTTTTTT
CDR3: CASSQSGTGRTGELFF

V: TRBV28
D: TRBD1
size: once
J: TRBJ1-3
DNA: TGTGCCAGCAGACAGGGGTCGCGAAACACCATATATTTT
CDR3: CASRQGSRNTIYF

V: TRBV2
D: NA
size: NA
J: TRBJ1-2
DNA: TGTGCCAGCAAGGAGGACTATGGCTACACCTTC
CDR3: CASKEDYGYTF

V: TRBV6-5
D: NA
size: NA
J: TRBJ1-1
DNA: TGTGCCATCGGGGTGGGGAACACTGAAGCTTTCTTT
CDR3: CAIGVGNTEAFF

V: TRBV7-2
D: NA
size: NA
J: TRBJ1-3
DNA: TGTGCCAGCAGCTTACATCGCGGGAGCTCTGGAAACACCATATATTTT
CDR3: CASSLHRGSSGNTIYF

V: TRBV28
D: NA
size: NA
J: TRBJ1-2
DNA: TGTGCCAGCAGTTTAACACTACTGACGGATAACTATGGCTACACCTTC
CDR3: CASSLTLLTDNYGYTF

V: TRBV11-2
D: TRBD2
size: NA
J: TRBJ2-5
DNA: TGTGCCAGCAGCCCTCTAGCGGGAGTTGTAGAGACCCAGTACTTC
CDR3: CASSPLAGVVETQYF

V: TRBV7-9
D: NA
size: NA
J: TRBJ2-1
DNA: TGTGCCACCAGGGGCTACAATGAGCAGTTCTTC
CDR3: CATRGYNEQFF

V: TRBV10-3
D: TRBD1
size: NA
J: TRBJ2-2
DNA: TGTGCCACCTGGAGTGGGACAGGGGGACGTAACGGGGAGCTGTTTTTT
CDR3: CATWSGTGGRNGELFF

V: TRBV5-1
D: TRBD1
size: NA
J: TRBJ2-5
DNA: TGCGCCAGCAGCCCAGGGGGCGACCGTGCCGAGACCCAGTACTTC
CDR3: CASSPGGDRAETQYF

V: TRBV28
D: NA
size: NA
J: TRBJ1-1
DNA: TGTGCCAGCAGTTCCAGGACAGTGGTTCCAAGGTTCACTGAAGCTTTCTTT
CDR3: CASSSRTVVPRFTEAFF

V: TRBV7-8
D: TRBD1
size: NA
J: TRBJ1-4
DNA: TGTGCCAGCAGCCCCCGTGAACAGGGGGCGAGTGAAAAACTGTTTTTT
CDR3: CASSPREQGASEKLFF

V: TRBV29-1
D: TRBD2
size: NA
J: TRBJ2-3
DNA: TGCAGCGGCCGCGGGAGGGCCTCAGATACGCAGTATTTT
CDR3: CSGRGRASDTQYF

V: TRBV28
D: NA
size: NA
J: TRBJ2-3
DNA: TGTGCCAGCAGGCAGGGAGTCACAGATACGCAGTATTTT
CDR3: CASRQGVTDTQYF

V: TRBV2
D: NA
size: NA
J: TRBJ1-1
DNA: TGTGCCAGCAGCGCCCCGGATCGTGGCACTGAAGCTTTCTTT
CDR3: CASSAPDRGTEAFF

V: TRBV21-1
D: NA
size: NA
J: TRBJ1-5
DNA: TGTGCCAGCAGCAAAGGGTATCAGCCCCAGCATTTT
CDR3: CASSKGYQPQHF

V: TRBV9
D: NA
size: NA
J: TRBJ1-1
DNA: TGTGCCAGCAGCTCAACCGGGCCCCTGGGTTCTGAAGCTTTCTTT
CDR3: CASSSTGPLGSEAFF

V: TRBV27
D: TRBD1
size: NA
J: TRBJ1-6
DNA: TGTGCCAGCAGTTTCTCCGGGACAGGGCCCTATAATTCACCCCTCCACTTT
CDR3: CASSFSGTGPYNSPLHF

V: TRBV3-1/TRBV3-2
D: TRBD1
size: NA
J: TRBJ1-2
DNA: TGTGCCAGCAGCCACAGACAGGGGGCGGGTGGCTACACCTTC
CDR3: CASSHRQGAGGYTF

V: TRBV12-1
D: NA
size: NA
J: TRBJ2-1
DNA: TGTGCCAGCAGCTTTGGAAGGACTCTTAGAGGCAATGAGCAGTTCTTC
CDR3: CASSFGRTLRGNEQFF

V: TRBV14
D: NA
size: NA
J: TRBJ1-2
DNA: TGTGCCAGCAGTAGAGGGTCCCTTAACTATGGCTACACCTTC
CDR3: CASSRGSLNYGYTF

V: TRBV7-9
D: NA
size: NA
J: TRBJ1-3
DNA: TGTGCCAGCAGCGGGAAGGACAGATCGGGAAACACCATATATTTT
CDR3: CASSGKDRSGNTIYF

V: TRBV27
D: NA
size: NA
J: TRBJ2-7
DNA: TGTGCCAGCAGGATGGAGGGGGCCACCTACGAGCAGTACTTC
CDR3: CASRMEGATYEQYF

V: TRBV11-3
D: NA
size: once
J: TRBJ1-1
DNA: TGTGCCAGCAGCCCCTCCCTAAGGGCGGTTTTGGACACTGAAGCTTTCTTT
CDR3: CASSPSLRAVLDTEAFF

V: TRBV6-2/TRBV6-3
D: NA
size: NA
J: TRBJ1-5
DNA: TGTGCCAGCAGTTACTCGAGGGGAGAGTTAAGAGCCCAGCATTTT
CDR3: CASSYSRGELRAQHF

V: TRBV5-1
D: NA
size: NA
J: TRBJ2-3
DNA: TGCGCCAGCAGCTTGGGGGGATGGGATACGCAGTATTTT
CDR3: CASSLGGWDTQYF

V: TRBV3-1/TRBV3-2
D: NA
size: NA
J: TRBJ2-5
DNA: TGTGCCAGCAGCCTTGATTATACAGAGACCCAGTACTTC
CDR3: CASSLDYTETQYF

V: TRBV13
D: TRBD2
size: once
J: TRBJ2-3
DNA: TGTGCCAGCAGCTCACTAGCGGGAGTACGGGCAGATACGCAGTATTTT
CDR3: CASSSLAGVRADTQYF

V: TRBV19
D: TRBD2
size: few
J: TRBJ2-2
DNA: TGTGCCAGTAGTATAACTAGCGTTACCGGGGAGCTGTTTTTT
CDR3: CASSITSVTGELFF

V: TRBV5-1
D: TRBD2
size: NA
J: TRBJ2-1
DNA: TGCGCCAGCAGCGGAGGGACTAGCAACAATGAGCAGTTCTTC
CDR3: CASSGGTSNNEQFF

V: TRBV28
D: NA
size: NA
J: TRBJ2-1
DNA: TGTGCCAGCAGTTTAGACCGGGCGGTTAATGAGCAGTTCTTC
CDR3: CASSLDRAVNEQFF

V: TRBV19
D: NA
size: NA
J: TRBJ1-2
DNA: TGTGCCAGTAGTATGGGGACCCTGGGCAACTATGGCTACACCTTC
CDR3: CASSMGTLGNYGYTF

V: TRBV5-4
D: NA
size: NA
J: TRBJ2-5
DNA: TGTGCCAGCAGCTCTTGGGGGGTTGGGACCCAGTACTTC
CDR3: CASSSWGVGTQYF

V: TRBV30
D: NA
size: NA
J: TRBJ1-5
DNA: TGTGCCTGGAGTGTTGCGGGCAATCAGCCCCAGCATTTT
CDR3: CAWSVAGNQPQHF

V: TRBV28
D: NA
size: NA
J: TRBJ2-7
DNA: TGTGCCAGCAGTTTAGCGGGAATAGACTACGAGCAGTACTTC
CDR3: CASSLAGIDYEQYF